The rows below give T cell receptor beta chains drawn from one sample of a study of T cell responses to AZD1222 COVID-19 vaccine. Measured with immunoSEQ multiplex PCR; TCRdb has only the in-frame clones, and not every one. Of some 150,000 clones in the sample, roughly 90% were seen once. The sample was peripheral blood, taken on day 0 of AZD1222 vaccination. The source is an adult in good health. The CDR3 runs from the conserved cysteine through the conserved F or W. Each record gives: D gene, V gene, J gene, CDR3 protein, CDR3 DNA. The D gene is left open where the match is weak.

D: .
V: TRBV28
J: TRBJ1-5
CDR3: CASSLSAHGAGQPQHF
DNA: TGTGCCAGCAGTTTATCGGCCCACGGGGCCGGTCAGCCCCAGCATTTT

D: TRBD1
V: TRBV7-2
J: TRBJ2-7
CDR3: CASSPSGGFAYEQYF
DNA: TGTGCCAGCAGCCCCTCAGGGGGCTTTGCCTACGAGCAGTACTTC

D: TRBD1
V: TRBV7-8
J: TRBJ1-1
CDR3: CASSHTDRDTEAFF
DNA: TGTGCCAGCAGCCATACGGACAGGGACACTGAAGCTTTCTTT

D: .
V: TRBV27
J: TRBJ1-5
CDR3: CASRGALNQPQHF
DNA: TGTGCTTCTCGTGGGGCCCTCAATCAGCCCCAGCATTTT

D: .
V: TRBV18
J: TRBJ1-5
CDR3: CASSPNLRDAELPQHF
DNA: TGTGCCAGCTCACCGAATCTCAGGGACGCAGAACTGCCCCAGCATTTT

D: .
V: TRBV27
J: TRBJ1-1
CDR3: CASSPRLNTEAFF
DNA: TGTGCCAGCAGTCCCCGTCTGAACACTGAAGCTTTCTTT

D: .
V: TRBV5-4
J: TRBJ2-2
CDR3: CASSLGIFSNTGELFF
DNA: TGTGCCAGCAGCTTAGGGATTTTTTCAAACACCGGGGAGCTGTTTTTT

D: .
V: TRBV28
J: TRBJ1-6
CDR3: CASSSGRPQLPLHF
DNA: TGTGCCAGCAGTTCCGGCAGGCCGCAACTGCCCCTCCACTTT

D: .
V: TRBV2
J: TRBJ1-2
CDR3: CAGQRGSYGYTF
DNA: TGTGCCGGTCAGAGGGGTAGCTATGGCTACACCTTC

D: TRBD2
V: TRBV4-3
J: TRBJ2-2
CDR3: CASSQGTSWTGELFF
DNA: TGCGCCAGCAGCCAAGGGACTAGTTGGACCGGGGAGCTGTTTTTT

D: .
V: TRBV10-3
J: TRBJ2-2
CDR3: CAISDAGDTGELFF
DNA: TGTGCCATCAGTGACGCGGGCGACACCGGGGAGCTGTTTTTT